What follows is one T cell receptor (beta chain) and its context. Antigen unknown. This record belongs to a study of PD-1 blockade in classical Hodgkin lymphoma. The study, taken as a whole, reports: The origin of the repertoire differences remains undefined, with disease activity or prior therapy as possible causes.

TCRdb keeps only in-frame clones here, not all; method: immunoSEQ multiplex PCR. The repertoire holds approximately 21,000 clones, with around 68% as singletons. There was relapse after autologous stem cell transplantation in every patient, and there was variation in brentuximab vedotin exposure. This receptor was obtained from a human donor with classical Hodgkin lymphoma. Sample: peripheral blood mononuclear cells (PBMCs), taken at baseline.

The CDR3 DNA sequence: TGCGCCAGCAGCTTGGGGGCCCCAAATCAGCCCCAGCATTTT. It yields the protein CASSLGAPNQPQHF. The V and J genes are TRBV5-1 and TRBJ1-5; no clear D. Per the germline V gene, CDR1 is SGHRS and CDR2 is YFSETQ. The V gene lost 0 bases and the J gene lost 4 bases, with 8 bases spanning the gap. The CDR3 is 14 residues long.